Below, 21 T cell receptor beta chains from the same sample are listed, as sequenced in a study of blood T cell repertoires in COVID-19. Assay: immunoSEQ multiplex PCR; the TCRdb copy retains only in-frame clones and omits some. This sample has 110,000 to 150,000 clones, with 75% to 90% found just once. Sequencing was done on a sample of peripheral blood. These receptors all stem from a woman aged 55-69 years with active COVID-19.

The V gene is TRBV28, the J gene TRBJ1-6; 8 nucleotides match TRBD1. CDR3 size: 12 residues. Trimming removed 11 bases from V and 13 bases from J; junction bases left unmatched: 10. Germline V lookup: CDR1 MDHEN, CDR2 SYDVKM. The CDR3 spells CAGSRTGSPLHF. The CDR3 DNA is TGTGCCGGGTCCCGGACAGGGAGCCCCCTCCACTTT.

This chain connects TRBV5-6 to TRBJ2-7; no definite D call. Germline V CDR1 and CDR2: SGHDT, YYEEEE. The CDR3 contains 12 residues. V dropped 0 bases and J dropped 2 bases, with 3 bases sitting between them. The CDR3 sequence: CASSLVTYEQYF. As DNA, the CDR3 is TGTGCCAGCAGCTTGGTCACCTACGAGCAGTACTTC.

This chain uses TRBV28 with TRBJ1-5; D unresolved. CDR3 length: 14 amino acids. V gave up 2 bases and J gave up 2 bases, with 7 bases separating them. Germline CDR1 and CDR2: MDHEN and SYDVKM. This chain's CDR3 is CASSLVRGNQPQHF. As DNA, the CDR3 is TGTGCCAGCAGTTTAGTGCGGGGCAATCAGCCCCAGCATTTT. Based on the CDR3 plus reference TRBV28 and TRBJ1-5, the full variable domain is DVKVTQSSRYLVKRTGEKVFLECVQDMDHENMFWYRQDPGLGLRLIYFSYDVKMKEKGDIPEGYSVSREKKERFSLILESASTNQTSMYLCASSLVRGNQPQHFGDGTRLSIL.

The genes are TRBV5-6 and TRBJ2-1; 12 positions agree with TRBD2. The CDR3 loop spans 17 amino acids. V shed 0 bases and J 4 bases; nucleotides not matched to a gene: 5. Germline values: CDR1 SGHDT, CDR2 YYEEEE. The CDR3 DNA reads TGTGCCAGCAGCTTGGGGTCTAGCGGGAGGGGGTACAATGAGCAGTTCTTC. Translation gives CASSLGSSGRGYNEQFF.

The genes are TRBV7-2 and TRBJ2-7, with 10 nucleotides matching TRBD1. This CDR3 has 18 residues. Germline lookup yields CDR1 SGHTA and CDR2 FQGNSA. V lost 1 base, J lost 0 bases, and 9 bases stayed unmatched. The CDR3 nucleotides read TGTGCCAGCAGCTTAGAAGGGCCAGGGACAGGGGCCTCCTACGAGCAGTACTTC. Protein: CASSLEGPGTGASYEQYF.

The rearrangement links TRBV19 to TRBJ2-4, with a weak D call TRBD2 (6 bases). V dropped 3 bases and J dropped 1 base, with 10 bases sitting between them. The CDR3 has 15 amino acids. From germline, CDR1 is LNHDA and CDR2 SQIVND (reference sequence). The DNA of the CDR3 is TGTGCCAGTAGTATGGGGGGTTGGGCCAAAAACATTCAGTACTTC. It encodes CASSMGGWAKNIQYF. The full variable domain, in which reference TRBV19 and TRBJ2-4 provide the parts outside the CDR3, is DGGITQSPKYLFRKEGQNVTLSCEQNLNHDAMYWYRQDPGQGLRLIYYSQIVNDFQKGDIAEGYSVSREKKESFPLTVTSAQKNPTAFYLCASSMGGWAKNIQYFGAGTRLSVL.

The CDR3 here is CASSLVGFPYEQYF. The CDR3 nucleotides are TGTGCCAGCAGCTTGGTGGGCTTTCCCTACGAGCAGTACTTC. The V gene is TRBV5-8, the J gene TRBJ2-7; D is undetermined. CDR1 and CDR2 from the germline V gene are SGHTS and YDEGEE. The CDR3 spans 14 residues. Between the trimmed V and J ends, which lost 0 bases and 2 bases, there was a span of 9 bases. Using reference TRBV5-8 and TRBJ2-7 for the parts outside the CDR3, the full variable domain is EAGVTQSPTHLIKTRGQQATLRCSPISGHTSVYWYQQALGLGLQFLLWYDEGEERNRGNFPPRFSGRQFPNYSSELNVNALELEDSALYLCASSLVGFPYEQYFGPGTRLTVT.

CDR3 region: CASSLGGYSPLHF. The CDR3 nucleotides are TGCGCCAGCAGCTTGGGCGGATATTCACCCCTCCACTTT. The gene calls are TRBV5-1 and TRBJ1-6; unclear D gene. The V gene lost 0 bases and the J gene lost 8 bases, with 6 bases spanning the gap. Germline values: CDR1 SGHRS, CDR2 YFSETQ. The length of the CDR3 is 13 residues.

This clone is a singleton in its sample. The chain uses TRBV18 and TRBJ1-6, with D tentatively TRBD1 (6 bases). Between the trimmed V and J ends, which lost 2 bases and 7 bases, there was a span of 12 bases. In germline, CDR1 is KGHSH, CDR2 LQKENI. The CDR3 has 15 residues. In DNA, the CDR3 is TGTGCCAGCTCACCAGTCCCCACAGGGAATTCACCCCTCCACTTT. Amino acid sequence: CASSPVPTGNSPLHF.

The chain carries TRBV5-6 and TRBJ1-4; tentative D call: TRBD1 (6 bases). Trimming removed 2 bases at V and 0 bases at J, with 17 bases between. Per germline, CDR1 SGHDT and CDR2 YYEEEE. The CDR3 covers 18 residues. CDR3 sequence reads: CASSFGGAVSATNEKLFF. The CDR3 bases are TGTGCCAGCAGCTTCGGGGGGGCGGTGTCCGCAACTAATGAAAAACTGTTTTTT.

V and J are TRBV7-3 and TRBJ2-7, with TRBD2 identical over 14 bases. V dropped 5 bases and J dropped 3; count of bases not matched to a gene: 6. In germline, CDR1 is SGHTA, CDR2 FQGTGA. The CDR3 is made up of 16 amino acids. DNA for the CDR3: TGTGCCAGCAGCATAGGGACTAGCGGGAGTATCTACGAGCAGTACTTC. Its translation is CASSIGTSGSIYEQYF.

The chain is built from TRBV7-2 and TRBJ2-5; TRBD1 is a possible D gene (5 bases). The germline gives CDR1 SGHTA, CDR2 FQGNSA. There are 13 residues in the CDR3. V dropped 5 bases and J dropped 2 bases, with 9 bases sitting between them. CDR3 DNA: TGTGCCAGCAGCCGACAGTTTCAAGAGACCCAGTACTTC. Its protein is CASSRQFQETQYF.

This clone was seen a few times. One end of the junction fails to match germline, which may point to a read error. The rearrangement joins TRBV6-5 to TRBJ2-5; D gene unclear. CDR1 MNHEY and CDR2 SVGAGI come from the germline V gene. The CDR3 loop spans 13 amino acids. CDR3 in DNA: TGTGCCAGCAGTGACTCGGCAGAAGAGACCCAGTACTTC. Translation gives CASSDSAEETQYF.

This clone was recorded a few times. The genes are TRBV9 and TRBJ2-1; TRBD2 matches 10 bases. The CDR3 length is 16 residues. The J segment lost 5 bases and the V segment lost 0 bases, leaving 5 bases of the junction unmatched. The germline V gene has CDR1 SGDLS and CDR2 YYNGEE. Written as DNA, the CDR3 is TGTGCCAGCAGCGTAGGTTTAGCGGGAGGTCACAATGAGCAGTTCTTC. Translation gives CASSVGLAGGHNEQFF. Drawing the rest from reference TRBV9 and TRBJ2-1, the complete variable domain is DSGVTQTPKHLITATGQRVTLRCSPRSGDLSVYWYQQSLDQGLQFLIQYYNGEERAKGNILERFSAQQFPDLHSELNLSSLELGDSALYFCASSVGLAGGHNEQFFGPGTRLTVL.

This chain uses TRBV12-3 or TRBV12-4 with TRBJ1-2, with TRBD1 matching over 8 bases. The length of the CDR3 is 13 residues. V gave up 6 bases and J gave up 4 bases; unmatched junction bases: 4. The chain's CDR3 is CASSRDRSYGYTF. In DNA form, the CDR3 reads TGTGCCAGCAGCCGGGACAGGAGCTATGGCTACACCTTC.

The chain employs TRBV5-4 and TRBJ1-2, with D perhaps matching TRBD1 (6 bases). CDR1 and CDR2 (germline): SGHNT, YYREEE (reference sequence). Trimming pared 3 bases from V and 5 bases from J, leaving 14 bases between. The CDR3 is made up of 14 amino acids. The chain's CDR3 is CASSSDSQIYGYTF. The CDR3 nucleotides are TGTGCCAGCAGCTCGGACAGCCAAATATATGGCTACACCTTC.

The chain links TRBV2 to TRBJ2-1, with 10 bases lining up with TRBD2. Germline trimming cut 6 bases from V and 7 bases from J; bases unmatched to any gene: 9. CDR1 SNHLY and CDR2 FYNNEI come from the germline V gene. The CDR3 extends over 15 amino acids. The CDR3 sequence: CASSLEAGGPNEQFF. For the CDR3, the DNA is TGTGCCAGCAGCCTTGAAGCGGGAGGGCCTAATGAGCAGTTCTTC.

This chain links TRBV18 with TRBJ2-6; TRBD1 aligns across 7 bases. V lost 4 bases, J lost 0 bases, and 9 bases stayed unmatched. The CDR3 contains 18 residues. Germline V lookup: CDR1 KGHSH, CDR2 LQKENI. The CDR3: CASSRLGTVSSGANVLTF. CDR3 nucleotide sequence: TGTGCCAGCTCACGGCTCGGGACAGTGAGCTCTGGGGCCAACGTCCTGACTTTC. Complete variable domain (other parts from reference TRBV18 and TRBJ2-6): NAGVMQNPRHLVRRRGQEARLRCSPMKGHSHVYWYRQLPEEGLKFMVYLQKENIIDESGMPKERFSAEFPKEGPSILRIQQVVRGDSAAYFCASSRLGTVSSGANVLTFGAGSRLTVL.

This clone was seen just once. The rearrangement joins TRBV30 to TRBJ2-7, with TRBD2 identical over 10 bases. The CDR3 runs to 17 residues. The V and J ends lost 1 base and 5 bases, in that order; junction bases with no gene match: 14. Germline assignment: CDR1 GTSNPN and CDR2 SVGIG (reference sequence). This chain's CDR3 is CAWSETKTLAGGHEQYF. In DNA form, the CDR3 reads TGTGCCTGGAGTGAAACGAAAACATTAGCGGGAGGCCACGAGCAGTACTTC.

The J gene is TRBJ1-3, the V gene TRBV6-6, with D perhaps TRBD1 (5 bases). The V end was cut by 3 bases, the J end by 1 base, with 13 bases between. CDR1 and CDR2 from the germline V gene are MNHNY and SVGAGI (reference sequence). This CDR3 is built from 16 residues. The CDR3 loop is CASSYEGRGSGNTIYF. The CDR3 region has the DNA TGTGCCAGCAGTTATGAGGGACGGGGGTCTGGAAACACCATATATTTT.

The chain joins TRBV21-1 to TRBJ2-3; the D call in the table, TRBD2, was not verified against the DNA. TRBV21-1 constitutes a pseudogene. The length of the CDR3 is 15 residues. The CDR3 DNA reads TGTGCCAGCGAAACTAGCCGCGCTAGCACAGATACGCAGTATTTT. This codes for CASETSRASTDTQYF.